Sequencing of this T cell receptor (beta chain) was carried out in a study of glioma-infiltrating T cells. As to this clonotype: Mismatch with germline at one junction end may stem from a read error.

Amplification of TCR alpha and beta CDR3 regions from RNA used iRepertoire nested multiplex PCR. MiXCR, applied by TCRdb to the multiplex PCR reads, yields one record per CDR3 protein. The top ten clones hold roughly two fifths of a sample with more than 90,000 distinct CDR3 sequences, 40% of them seen once. This TCR came from a human donor with low-grade glioma or glioblastoma, undergoing nonglioma brain surgery, or in good health (not recorded which). The sequencing input was glioma tissue, nonneoplastic brain tissue, or PBMCs (not recorded which).

The CDR3: CSATRWGEGYNEQSF. CDR3 DNA sequence: TGCAGTGCTACCCGTTGGGGGGAGGGTTACAATGAGCAGTCCTTC. The V call is TRBV20-1, the J call TRBJ2-1; 7 bases are shared with TRBD2. The CDR3 runs to 15 residues. From germline, CDR1 is DFQATT and CDR2 SNEGSKA (reference sequence).